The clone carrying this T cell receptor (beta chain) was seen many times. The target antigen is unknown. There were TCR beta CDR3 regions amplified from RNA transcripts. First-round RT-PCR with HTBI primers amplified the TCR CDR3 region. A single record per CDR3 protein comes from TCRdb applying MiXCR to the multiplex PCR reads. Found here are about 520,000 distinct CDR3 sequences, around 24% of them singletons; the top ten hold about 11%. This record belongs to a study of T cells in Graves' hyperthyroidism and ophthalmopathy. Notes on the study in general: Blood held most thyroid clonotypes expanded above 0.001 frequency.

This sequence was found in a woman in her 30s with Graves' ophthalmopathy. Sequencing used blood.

The DNA of the CDR3 is TGTGCCAGCAGCCCGTACGGGACGGGTGGCTATGGCTACACCTTC. As protein: CASSPYGTGGYGYTF. The V call is TRBV7-8, the J call TRBJ1-2; TRBD1 might be the D (5 bases). This CDR3 comprises 15 residues. Deletions cut 5 bases from V and 4 bases from J, with 17 bases between. The V gene's germline CDR1 is SGHVS and CDR2 FQNEAQ.